This TCR beta chain was identified during a study of immune heterogeneity within non-small cell lung tumors. Notes on the study in general: Between individual patients, the high-frequency T-cell receptor beta clonotypes largely differed.

The V gene's germline CDR1 is LNHDA and CDR2 SQIVND (reference sequence). There are 18 residues in the CDR3. Trimming removed 1 base at V and 1 base at J, with 14 bases between. Relative to its sample, this clonotype is medium-sized. Its antigen is not identified. Each sample used around 600 ng of genomic DNA from bulk tumor tissue. Taken during surgery, several biopsies per primary tumor were spaced as far apart as possible within the tumor mass. Curative surgery was performed on patients who had untreated, newly diagnosed non-small cell lung cancer. It was newly diagnosed non-small cell lung cancer patients having surgery with curative intent who served as donors. With 32 V and 13 J primers, multiplex PCR amplified the TCR beta CDR3. Using its own MiXCR run on the multiplex PCR reads, TCRdb lists one record per CDR3 protein. The sample contains more than 9,000 distinct CDR3 sequences, roughly a third of which appear only once.

J is TRBJ2-6 and V is TRBV19, with D uncertain. Sequencing was performed on lung tumor tissue. This clonotype was obtained from a man between 60 and 70 years old with non-small cell lung cancer. In nucleotides, the CDR3 is TGTGCCAGTAGTATAGGGAAGGATGTTTGGTCTGGGGCCAACGTCCTGACTTTC. It translates to CASSIGKDVWSGANVLTF. Complete variable domain (other parts from reference TRBV19 and TRBJ2-6): DGGITQSPKYLFRKEGQNVTLSCEQNLNHDAMYWYRQDPGQGLRLIYYSQIVNDFQKGDIAEGYSVSREKKESFPLTVTSAQKNPTAFYLCASSIGKDVWSGANVLTFGAGSRLTVL.